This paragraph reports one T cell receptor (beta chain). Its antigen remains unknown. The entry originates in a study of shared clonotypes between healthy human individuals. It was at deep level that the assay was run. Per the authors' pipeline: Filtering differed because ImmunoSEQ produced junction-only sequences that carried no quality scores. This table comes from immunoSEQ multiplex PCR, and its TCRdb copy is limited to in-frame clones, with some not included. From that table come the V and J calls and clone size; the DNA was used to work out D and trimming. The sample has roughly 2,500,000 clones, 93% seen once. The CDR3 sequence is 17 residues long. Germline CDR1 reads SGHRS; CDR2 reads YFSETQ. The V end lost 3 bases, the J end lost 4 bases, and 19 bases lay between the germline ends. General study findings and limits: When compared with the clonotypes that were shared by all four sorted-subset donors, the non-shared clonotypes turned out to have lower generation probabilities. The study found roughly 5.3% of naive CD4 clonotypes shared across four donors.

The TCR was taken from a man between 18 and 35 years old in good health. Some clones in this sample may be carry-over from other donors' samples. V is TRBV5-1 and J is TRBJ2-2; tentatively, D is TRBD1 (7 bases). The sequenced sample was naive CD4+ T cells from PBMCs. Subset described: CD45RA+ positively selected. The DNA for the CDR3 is TGCGCCAGCAGCTGGGCCGCGGAGGGGGCGAGCACCGGGGAGCTGTTTTTT. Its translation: CASSWAAEGASTGELFF.